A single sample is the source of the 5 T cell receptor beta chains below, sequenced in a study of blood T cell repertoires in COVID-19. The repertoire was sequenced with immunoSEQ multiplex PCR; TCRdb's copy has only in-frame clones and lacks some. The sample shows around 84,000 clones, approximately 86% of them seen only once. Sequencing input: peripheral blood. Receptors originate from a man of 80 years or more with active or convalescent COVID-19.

In nucleotides, the CDR3 is TGTGCCAGCAGCTCCGGAAACAGGGGTACGGAAAAACTGTTTTTT. Translated: CASSSGNRGTEKLFF. This rearrangement joins TRBV7-9 to TRBJ1-4, with 7 nucleotides matching TRBD1. The CDR3 spans 15 residues. J was trimmed by 8 bases and V by 4 bases; bases with no gene match: 10. Germline V gives CDR1 SEHNR, CDR2 FQNEAQ (reference sequence).

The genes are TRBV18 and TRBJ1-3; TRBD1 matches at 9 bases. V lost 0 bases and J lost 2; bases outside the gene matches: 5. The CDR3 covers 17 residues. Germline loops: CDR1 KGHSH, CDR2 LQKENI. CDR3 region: CASSPPSGTGPGNTIYF. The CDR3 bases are TGTGCCAGCTCACCACCGTCCGGGACAGGGCCTGGAAACACCATATATTTT.

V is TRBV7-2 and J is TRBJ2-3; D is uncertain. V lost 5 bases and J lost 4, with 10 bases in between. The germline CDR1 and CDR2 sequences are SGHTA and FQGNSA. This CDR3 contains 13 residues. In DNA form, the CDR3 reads TGTGCCAGCAGCCCGTTGAGCCCAGATACGCAGTATTTT. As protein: CASSPLSPDTQYF.

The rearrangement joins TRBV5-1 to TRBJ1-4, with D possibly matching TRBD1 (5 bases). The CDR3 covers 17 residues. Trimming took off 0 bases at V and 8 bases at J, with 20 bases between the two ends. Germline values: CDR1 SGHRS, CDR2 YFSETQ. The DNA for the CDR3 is TGCGCCAGCAGCTTGGGGCCATGGGGCATTGGGGCCGAAAAACTGTTTTTT. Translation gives CASSLGPWGIGAEKLFF.

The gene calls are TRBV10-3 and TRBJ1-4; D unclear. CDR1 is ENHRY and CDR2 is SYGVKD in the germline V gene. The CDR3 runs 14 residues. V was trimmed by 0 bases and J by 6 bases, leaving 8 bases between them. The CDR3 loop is CAISESWRDEKLFF. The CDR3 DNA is TGTGCCATCAGTGAGTCTTGGAGGGATGAAAAACTGTTTTTT.